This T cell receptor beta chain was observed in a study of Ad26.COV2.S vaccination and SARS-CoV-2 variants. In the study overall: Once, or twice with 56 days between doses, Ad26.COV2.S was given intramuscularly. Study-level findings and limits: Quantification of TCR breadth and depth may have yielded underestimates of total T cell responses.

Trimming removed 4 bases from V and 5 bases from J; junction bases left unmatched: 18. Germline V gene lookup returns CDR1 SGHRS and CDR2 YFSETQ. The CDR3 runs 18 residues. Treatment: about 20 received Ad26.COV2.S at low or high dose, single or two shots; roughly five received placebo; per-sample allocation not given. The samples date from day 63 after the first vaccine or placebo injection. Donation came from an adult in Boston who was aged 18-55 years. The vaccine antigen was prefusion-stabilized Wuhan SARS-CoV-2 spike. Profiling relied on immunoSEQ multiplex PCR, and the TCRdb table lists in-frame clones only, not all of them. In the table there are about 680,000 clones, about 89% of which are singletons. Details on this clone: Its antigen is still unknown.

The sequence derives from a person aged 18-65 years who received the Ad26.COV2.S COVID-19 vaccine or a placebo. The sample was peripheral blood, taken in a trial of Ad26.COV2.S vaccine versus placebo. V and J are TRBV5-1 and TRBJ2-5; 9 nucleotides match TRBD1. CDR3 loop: CASSLASTGTGNWETQYF. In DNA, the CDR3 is TGCGCCAGCAGCCTCGCCAGTACCGGGACAGGGAATTGGGAGACCCAGTACTTC.